Listed below are T cell receptor beta chains from one sample, sequenced in a study of response to subunit inactivated influenza vaccine. In TCRdb, the RT-PCR reads were re-called with MiXCR into one record per CDR3 protein. The sample has around 530,000 distinct CDR3 sequences; about 10% are singletons. The sample was PBMCs from blood, taken on the day of vaccination. All receptors come from a man between 50 and 59 years old who received an inactivated influenza vaccine. Each CDR3 is given with its conserved first and last residue. A D gene is named only where the DNA matches it firmly. Clone size appears in some rows only: once, few, many, or a class for an expanded clone.

v_call	clone_size	d_call	j_call	cdr3_nt	cdr3_aa
TRBV23-1	.	.	TRBJ2-7	TGCGCCAGCAGTCACCCAGGACTATCCAGGGAGCAGTACTTC	CASSHPGLSREQYF
TRBV7-6	few	TRBD2	TRBJ2-7	TGTGCCAGCAGGACCCTAGCGGGAGACCCCCACGAGCAGTACTTC	CASRTLAGDPHEQYF
TRBV13	few	.	TRBJ2-7	TGTGCCAGCAGCTCATTCTCGAGCCCCGGGGGGCGGGGCCTCTCCTACGAGCAGTACTTC	CASSSFSSPGGRGLSYEQYF
TRBV5-5	.	TRBD1	TRBJ2-7	TGTGCCAGCAACCTTGGGACAGATCTTCGCTACGAGCAGTACTTC	CASNLGTDLRYEQYF
TRBV27	few	TRBD1	TRBJ1-4	TGTGCCAGCAGTATCACAGGGGGAAATGAAAAACTGTTTTTT	CASSITGGNEKLFF
TRBV5-6	few	.	TRBJ1-1	TGTGCCAGCAGCTTGGTAGGCAGAGTGAACACTGAAGCTTTCTTT	CASSLVGRVNTEAFF
TRBV6-2/TRBV6-3	.	.	TRBJ2-7	TGTGCCAGCACCCCTCTGTTTGGACAGTACTCCTACGAGCAGTACTTC	CASTPLFGQYSYEQYF
TRBV28	few	.	TRBJ2-2	TGTGCCAGCAGTTTATTGGGGGCGGGCACCGGGGAGCTGTTTTTT	CASSLLGAGTGELFF
TRBV14	few	.	TRBJ2-5	TGTGCCAGCAGCCCCGGACAGCCCCCGACCCAGTACTTC	CASSPGQPPTQYF
TRBV5-1	few	TRBD1	TRBJ2-2	TGCGCCAGCAGCGAGGACAGGGCTTCGTTCGGGGAGCTGTTTTTT	CASSEDRASFGELFF
TRBV7-9	few	TRBD2	TRBJ2-1	TGTGCCAGCAGCGCGCAACTAGCGGCCTCCTACAATGAGCAGTTCTTC	CASSAQLAASYNEQFF
TRBV3-1	.	.	TRBJ1-1	TGTGCCAGCAGCCAAGAACCACTGGAAGCTTTCTTT	CASSQEPLEAFF
TRBV7-8	.	TRBD2	TRBJ2-7	TGTGCCAGCAGCTTAGCGGCACGCGGGAGTCGGGAGCAGTACTTC	CASSLAARGSREQYF
TRBV7-2	many	TRBD1	TRBJ1-2	TGTGCCAGCAGCTTAGCAGACAGGGATGGCTACACCTTC	CASSLADRDGYTF